The sequence of this T cell receptor (beta chain) was determined in a study of cytomegalovirus exposure and HLA in healthy donors (dated by TCRdb to the late 2010s). Regarding the research as a whole: An earlier analysis of under 600 of the donors reported 250 to 300 Gb of sequence data and some 100 million unique TCR beta sequences from about 179 million T cells. Typing coverage varied by locus: about 620-640 donors for A, B, C, DRB1 and DQB1; 522 for DQA1; around 570 for DPA1; 400 to 480 for DPB1. Among about 400 genotyped donors of the cohort, an average of around 240,000 unique TCR beta nucleotide sequences was sequenced per donor, of which about 19% were non-productive. An earlier analysis of around 580 of the donors used high-throughput TCR beta sequencing to judge whether each TCR beta V gene segment behaved as functional or pseudogenic. All discovery cohort repertoires had been generated using a single sequencing platform. Of the roughly 410 genotyped donors, 81% were placed in the genetic ancestry cluster associated with self-reported Caucasian donors. About five DR-DQ haplotypes were handled as single units for association and clustering because linkage in the cohort was strong. HLA typing included class I and class II loci at four-digit resolution. The study aimed to test whether signatures of past pathogen exposure could be identified by cataloging public T cell receptors. To study patterns of TCR occurrence, a later analysis re-analyzed previously published TCR beta repertoires from around 700 donors and added high-resolution HLA genotyping. Alongside the repertoire data, information on donor age, sex, ethnicity and CMV serostatus was compiled. Using immunosequencing, the study profiled T cell repertoires from approximately 700 subjects and related those repertoires to cytomegalovirus serostatus. Roughly 300 gigabases of sequencing data and tens of millions of unique TCR sequences made up an early release that covered 500 to 650 HLA-typed donors. Genome-wide SNP genotypes for about 65% of the 666 donors were used in a later genetic analysis, which treated that subset as a discovery cohort. To predict cytomegalovirus infection status, the study combined high-throughput TCR immunosequencing, statistical association of individual TCRs with disease status, and machine learning. In the later analysis, no new phenotypic data were used to find candidate immune exposures; instead, reliance was placed on TCR beta sequences and their occurrence across donors. In addition to the first cohort of about 650 subjects, a separate validation cohort of 130 or so different subjects was used.

From the germline V gene, CDR1 is MNHNS and CDR2 is SASEGT. Trimming accounts for 5 bases at V and 3 bases at J, while the number of junction bases matched to no gene is 7. Reading from cysteine to phenylalanine, the CDR3 counts 15 amino acids. CDR3 DNA only is kept here, 45 bases in frame from base 1. The cohort consisted of some 670 healthy bone marrow donors. At the time of sampling, every cohort member was nominally healthy, though immune exposures that went unrecorded were likely present. The donor was CMV seropositive and was included in the group of some 290 seropositive cohort members. Every donor gave a peripheral blood sample, and the peripheral blood mononuclear cells from that sample were used for TCR beta sequencing. The Qiagen DNeasy Blood Extraction Kit was used to extract genomic DNA from the blood cell samples. Results the study describes overall, beyond this receptor: In a later analysis, TCR association rates were found to vary across HLA loci, with the most associated TCRs seen for DRB1 alleles and the fewest for HLA-C alleles. Fewer than 20 rarely observed V segments, including chromosome 9 orphons, were excluded from the earlier analysis of a few hundred of the donors because counts were too low. Some IMGT-functional V segments, including TRBV6-2 and TRBV6-3, could not be distinguished by the 87-base-pair reads and were therefore excluded. According to a later analysis, parvovirus B19, influenza, CMV and Epstein-Barr virus appeared linked to several top co-occurrence clusters. It was suggested by the authors that the approach could potentially be generalized to other disease states and immunological phenotypes. The only immune exposure information available for the cohort was CMV serostatus. A cluster of highly shared sequence variants was judged likely to be a technical artifact of the sequencing pipeline. In vitro tests confirmed that a few of the cytomegalovirus-associated TCR beta chains recognize cytomegalovirus antigens. Across donors, most TCR sequences were observed very rarely, whereas some public TCRs were present in many individuals. Compared with equally common non-associated chains, HLA-associated TCR beta chains in a later analysis were more clonally expanded and had lower generation probabilities. Specific HLA alleles were associated with over 15,000 TCR beta sequences at a false discovery rate of 0.05 in a later analysis. The classifier was reported to diagnose cytomegalovirus status with high specificity and sensitivity in both the original and validation cohorts. Correlated functional status among segregating V segments might reflect linkage disequilibrium, but an unknown experimental factor could not be ruled out. When HLA alleles, especially DR and DQ, strongly co-occurred, attributing TCR associations to individual alleles was difficult. A further reported finding was that TCR beta sequences accurately predicted the HLA-A and HLA-B alleles for most subjects in the first cohort. Because HLA typing was missing for some donors at each locus, association tests included only the typed subset. Presence/absence analyses assumed roughly uniform sequencing depth across donors, an assumption that may not hold. In a later genetic analysis, a missense DCLRE1C variant was associated with V-gene and J-gene trimming of TCR beta chains, and the association was replicated in an independent cohort. A total of some 180 TCR beta chains were listed by the study as associated with cytomegalovirus. In this cohort, only TCR beta chains were sequenced, and detectable features were limited by the absence of alpha or paired-chain data. An earlier analysis of some 590 of the donors showed that most TCR beta V segments appeared in productive rearrangements either about 87% or about 30% of the time, which broadly matched IMGT annotations. Most CMV-associated TCR beta chains appeared to be HLA-restricted in a later analysis, and the HLA associations seemed to be driven largely by CMV exposure. According to a later genetic analysis, donors in an Asian-associated ancestry cluster had fewer N-insertions in productive TCRs than the approximately 690-donor mean.

Points on this clone: Its antigen remains undetermined. Qualities for individual bases were not recorded, and no much larger clone is one base off.

The library was made by the immunoSEQ multiplex PCR assay. For the multiplex PCR, a mixture combining 60 forward primers for TCR Vbeta segments and 13 reverse primers for TCR Jbeta segments was used. The CDR3 region of rearranged TCR beta genes was amplified from genomic DNA by a multiplex PCR assay. The Illumina HiSeq System was used to sequence the amplified TCR beta libraries as 87-base-pair reads. The authors' pipeline ran thus. Across the 700 or so repertoires, a later analysis counted tens of millions of unique TCR beta chains, roughly 11 million of which were shared by at least two donors. Raw reads were error-corrected and collapsed into unique sequences with a nearest-neighbor algorithm that merged closely related sequences to remove PCR and sequencing errors. Alignment of CDR3 sequences to IMGT reference sequences was used to assign V, D and J gene segments. For a sequence to be retained, a match of at least six nucleotides was required to both a V gene segment and a J gene segment. A rearrangement counted as productive if the CDR3 had no stop codons and remained in frame with V and J, and every other rearrangement counted as non-productive. CDR3 was defined according to IMGT convention as the region running from the second conserved V-encoded cysteine to the conserved J-encoded phenylalanine. In an earlier analysis of around 600 of the donors, sequences lacking an unambiguous match to a single V gene segment were excluded. An earlier analysis of several hundred of the donors classified V segments as functional when productive rearrangements were above 56.7% and as segregating when the standard deviation between donors was above 5%. A statistical classification framework was built to diagnose cytomegalovirus status from the catalog of TCR beta chain sequences. V and J gene assignment, in a later analysis, came from comparing TCR nucleotide sequences with IMGT/GENE-DB human TR gene sequences. Using the TCRdist pipeline, a later analysis assigned CDR3 sequences along with most-parsimonious VDJ recombination scenarios. A later analysis defined each TCR beta chain by its CDR3 amino acid sequence plus V-gene family, and excluded reads lacking a unique V-gene family. To address suspected cross-contamination and a sequencing artifact, a later analysis removed 592 highly shared, low-generation-probability nucleotide sequences. In a later analysis, a clonal expansion index for each public chain was calculated from normalized within-repertoire ranks of inferred template counts. A later analysis computed generation probabilities with a VDJ recombination model fitted to out-of-frame rearrangements, and checked the results against IGoR. In a later analysis, TCR-TCR, TCR-HLA and TCR-CMV co-occurrence was scored with hypergeometric tests, and a repertoire-size bias correction was applied to TCR pairs. A later analysis estimated false discovery rates by permuting HLA or CMV assignments 20 times. A later analysis grouped co-occurring TCRs with DBSCAN, adding TCRdist sequence similarity when clustering within HLA-allele-positive subsets. Co-occurrence clustering excluded repertoires with fewer than 30,000 or more than 120,000 public chains, plus five with anomalous nucleotide sharing. TCRdb took over this immuneACCESS table, retaining in-frame rearrangements with V and J assigned. Such tables are incomplete; in checked studies, under half of the missing clones stem from an unresolved V gene, and the remainder is unexplained. That table gives V, J and clone size, and the DNA gave D and trimming. The sample table contains about 120,000 clones; only one count was recorded for less than 10% of them. The top ten constitute less than 6.5% of the sample.

What was sequenced was PBMCs. The clonotype comes from a woman aged 40 to 50 in good health and CMV-seropositive. In this chain, TRBV6-1 is recombined with TRBJ2-7, and TRBD2 aligns with 10 junction nucleotides. The nucleotide sequence is given as TGTGCCAGCAGTCTCGGACTAGCGGACTACTACGAGCAGTACTTC. This sequence encodes CASSLGLADYYEQYF.